A single sample gave rise to the 24 T cell receptor beta chains below, sequenced in a study of technical replicates of blood from a handful of donors. Data came from immunoSEQ multiplex PCR; TCRdb stores just in-frame clones and leaves some out. The sample lists approximately 79,000 clones; around 97% were seen once. Sequencing used T cells isolated from PBMCs. These TCRs come from a human donor in good health.

This chain uses TRBV19 with TRBJ1-6; unclear D gene. The V end lost 5 bases, the J end lost 1 base, and 9 bases lay between the germline ends. Germline V lookup: CDR1 LNHDA, CDR2 SQIVND (reference sequence). This CDR3 contains 15 residues. The CDR3 region has the DNA TGTGCCAGTAGTGTCCGTGAGTCCTATAATTCACCCCTCCACTTT. It yields the protein CASSVRESYNSPLHF.

The chain employs TRBV10-2 and TRBJ2-7, with 10 bases that match TRBD2. In germline, CDR1 is WSHSY, CDR2 SAAADI. CDR3 length equals 15 residues. The junction had 3 bases not matched to a gene; V was cut back by 4 bases and J by 0 bases. CDR3 DNA: TGCGCCAGCAGTGGATCTAGCGGGAGCTCCTACGAGCAGTACTTC. It encodes CASSGSSGSSYEQYF.

The chain links TRBV7-9 to TRBJ1-1; D might be TRBD1 (6 bases). The V end lost 6 bases, the J end lost 8 bases, and 13 bases lay between the germline ends. The CDR3 spans 12 residues. CDR1 is SEHNR, CDR2 FQNEAQ, per germline (reference sequence). The CDR3 loop reads CASRRQGQEAFF. CDR3 in DNA: TGTGCCAGCAGGAGGCAGGGGCAGGAAGCTTTCTTT.

J is TRBJ2-5 and V is TRBV7-8, with 7 bases fitting TRBD2. Per the germline V gene, CDR1 is SGHVS and CDR2 is FQNEAQ. V shed 3 bases and J 4 bases; nucleotides not matched to a gene: 5. The CDR3 spans 14 residues. CDR3 nucleotide sequence: TGTGCCAGCAGCTTTGGGGGGGATTTAGAGACCCAGTACTTC. This sequence encodes CASSFGGDLETQYF.

In nucleotides, the CDR3 is TGTGCCAGCAGCCCCCTCGGGACAGGGGGCGTCCGGCTGTTTTTT. Amino acid sequence: CASSPLGTGGVRLFF. This chain uses TRBV27 with TRBJ1-4; TRBD1 matches at 12 bases. CDR3 size: 15 residues. Per the germline V gene, CDR1 is MNHEY and CDR2 is SMNVEV (reference sequence). Trimming took 6 bases from V and 14 from J; bases not matched to a gene: 13. The complete variable domain, with remaining parts taken from reference TRBV27 and TRBJ1-4, reads EAQVTQNPRYLITVTGKKLTVTCSQNMNHEYMSWYRQDPGLGLRQIYYSMNVEVTDKGDVPEGYKVSRKEKRNFPLILESPSPNQTSLYFCASSPLGTGGVRLFFGSGTQLSVL.

The chain has TRBV28 and TRBJ1-1; D unclear. Per germline, CDR1 MDHEN and CDR2 SYDVKM. This CDR3 has 14 residues. Between the trimmed V and J ends, which lost 2 bases and 0 bases, there was a span of 7 bases. CDR3 nucleotides: TGTGCCAGCAGTTTAGCCAGTATGAACACTGAAGCTTTCTTT. Translated: CASSLASMNTEAFF. The variable domain in full, with the rest retrieved from reference TRBV28 and TRBJ1-1, is DVKVTQSSRYLVKRTGEKVFLECVQDMDHENMFWYRQDPGLGLRLIYFSYDVKMKEKGDIPEGYSVSREKKERFSLILESASTNQTSMYLCASSLASMNTEAFFGQGTRLTVV.

The chain couples TRBV6-1 to TRBJ1-2; D might be TRBD1 (6 bases). The CDR3 extends over 15 amino acids. Germline CDR1 reads MNHNS; CDR2 reads SASEGT. V dropped 0 bases and J dropped 5 bases, with 13 bases sitting between them. The CDR3 protein is CASSEALQRGYGYTF. CDR3 nucleotides: TGTGCCAGCAGTGAAGCGCTCCAAAGGGGGTATGGCTACACCTTC.

CDR3 coding DNA: TGTGCCAGCAGCTTTGGACAGGGCAGCAATCAGCCCCAGCATTTT. As protein: CASSFGQGSNQPQHF. The rearrangement joins TRBV5-6 to TRBJ1-5; 8 bases map to TRBD1. Per germline, CDR1 SGHDT and CDR2 YYEEEE. The CDR3 is made up of 15 amino acids. The ends lost 2 bases at V and 1 base at J; junction bases unmatched: 2.

This chain links TRBV7-9 with TRBJ1-4, with TRBD1 identical over 7 bases. The germline V gene has CDR1 SEHNR and CDR2 FQNEAQ (reference sequence). V was pared by 5 bases and J by 6 bases, with 6 bases of the junction left unmatched. This CDR3 has 14 residues. Here the CDR3 reads CASSRGQKDEKLFF. The DNA for the CDR3 is TGTGCCAGCAGCCGGGGACAGAAAGATGAAAAACTGTTTTTT. The full variable domain, with the rest looked up from reference TRBV7-9 and TRBJ1-4, is DTGVSQNPRHKITKRGQNVTFRCDPISEHNRLYWYRQTLGQGPEFLTYFQNEAQLEKSRLLSDRFSAERPKGSFSTLEIQRTEQGDSAMYLCASSRGQKDEKLFFGSGTQLSVL.

The chain carries TRBV7-9 and TRBJ1-2; 7 bases are a match to TRBD1. V shed 5 bases and J 6 bases; nucleotides not matched to a gene: 6. CDR3 size: 13 residues. CDR1 and CDR2 from the germline V gene are SEHNR and FQNEAQ (reference sequence). CDR3 DNA: TGTGCCAGCAGCCCGACAGGGTCGGATGGCTACACCTTC. Translating gives CASSPTGSDGYTF.

The chain couples TRBV6-4 to TRBJ2-1; tentatively, D is TRBD2 (6 bases). The germline V gene has CDR1 MRHNA and CDR2 SNTAGT. CDR3 length: 13 residues. V lost 6 bases, J lost 3 bases, and 9 bases lay in between. CDR3 nucleotide sequence: TGTGCCAGCAGGAAGGGACTCTACAATGAGCAGTTCTTC. Translated: CASRKGLYNEQFF.

This rearrangement joins TRBV7-9 to TRBJ1-1; D is ambiguous. CDR1 and CDR2 from the germline V gene are SEHNR and FQNEAQ (reference sequence). V was clipped by 5 bases and J by 4 bases, with 14 bases between them. This CDR3 contains 14 residues. The CDR3 nucleotides read TGTGCCAGCAGCACGACCGAATGGGCCACTGAAGCTTTCTTT. Translated, it gives CASSTTEWATEAFF.

The chain combines TRBV28 with TRBJ2-5, with 7 bases that match TRBD2. The CDR3 has 19 amino acids. V dropped 3 bases and J dropped 4; count of bases not matched to a gene: 20. Germline CDR1 and CDR2: MDHEN and SYDVKM. CDR3 amino acids: CASSFSGLAATPEIETQYF. In DNA form, the CDR3 reads TGTGCCAGCAGTTTTAGCGGCCTAGCGGCCACCCCAGAGATAGAGACCCAGTACTTC.

The chain combines TRBV2 with TRBJ2-3; maybe TRBD2 (5 bases). V was clipped by 4 bases and J by 2 bases, with 10 bases between them. Germline V gene data show CDR1 as SNHLY and CDR2 as FYNNEI. The CDR3 spans 14 residues. In nucleotides, the CDR3 is TGTGCCAGCAGTGGGGGAGTTCACACAGATACGCAGTATTTT. Residues: CASSGGVHTDTQYF. Full variable domain (rest looked up from reference TRBV2 and TRBJ2-3): EPEVTQTPSHQVTQMGQEVILRCVPISNHLYFYWYRQILGQKVEFLVSFYNNEISEKSEIFDDQFSVERPDGSNFTLKIRSTKLEDSAMYFCASSGGVHTDTQYFGPGTRLTVL.

The chain recombines TRBV27 with TRBJ2-5; D might be TRBD1 (5 bases). CDR1 is MNHEY and CDR2 is SMNVEV in the germline V gene (reference sequence). This CDR3 is built from 13 residues. Between the trimmed V and J ends, which lost 6 bases and 0 bases, there was a span of 8 bases. CDR3 bases: TGTGCCAGCAGCCCAGGGAACCAAGAGACCCAGTACTTC. It codes for CASSPGNQETQYF.

This chain uses TRBV10-2 with TRBJ2-7; weak D call: TRBD1 (5 bases). This CDR3 comprises 11 residues. Between the trimmed V and J ends, which lost 10 bases and 4 bases, there was a span of 11 bases. From germline, CDR1 is WSHSY and CDR2 SAAADI. CDR3 nucleotides: TGCGCCACCAAACCAGGGTACGAGCAGTACTTC. Its protein product is CATKPGYEQYF.

The chain combines TRBV19 with TRBJ2-5, with 7 positions matching TRBD2. With V trimmed by 7 bases and J by 2 bases, 4 bases remained unmatched. Germline V gene sequence: CDR1 LNHDA, CDR2 SQIVND (reference sequence). The CDR3 is 13 residues long. In DNA form, the CDR3 reads TGTGCCAGTATGTCTAGCGGACAAGAGACCCAGTACTTC. Its translation is CASMSSGQETQYF.

The chain is built from TRBV19 and TRBJ2-2; 10 nucleotides agree with TRBD1. Per germline, CDR1 LNHDA and CDR2 SQIVND (reference sequence). The ends lost 8 bases at V and 4 bases at J; junction bases unmatched: 4. The CDR3 consists of 14 residues. The CDR3 DNA is TGTGCCAGTGCCGGGACAGGGGCCACCGGGGAGCTGTTTTTT. It translates to CASAGTGATGELFF.

The chain couples TRBV7-9 to TRBJ2-1; 7 bases agree with TRBD2. The CDR3 is 15 residues long. Looked up from germline, CDR1 is SEHNR and CDR2 is FQNEAQ (reference sequence). Trimming removed 1 base from V and 7 bases from J; junction bases left unmatched: 7. CDR3 coding DNA: TGTGCCAGCAGCTTAGTTGGCGGGAGTTTAAATGAGCAGTTCTTC. Protein: CASSLVGGSLNEQFF.

The CDR3, as DNA: TGTGCCAGCAGTGAAGGGGCAGTTAATTGGCCTTACGAGCAGTACTTC. Its translation is CASSEGAVNWPYEQYF. V and J are TRBV6-1 and TRBJ2-7; D call uncertain. This CDR3 contains 16 residues. Looked up from germline, CDR1 is MNHNS and CDR2 is SASEGT. V dropped 1 base and J dropped 4 bases, with 17 bases sitting between them.

This chain connects TRBV28 to TRBJ2-2; 9 bases match TRBD2. The CDR3 totals 15 residues. In germline, CDR1 is MDHEN, CDR2 SYDVKM. V lost 8 bases and J lost 1; bases outside the gene matches: 5. CDR3 amino acids: CASGRTSVNTGELFF. In nucleotides, the CDR3 is TGTGCCAGCGGACGGACTAGCGTGAACACCGGGGAGCTGTTTTTT.

This clone was seen a single time. The J gene is TRBJ2-3, the V gene TRBV28; 12 bases align to TRBD2. Germline CDR1 is MDHEN and CDR2 is SYDVKM. V lost 5 bases to trimming and J lost 7 bases; unmatched junction nucleotides: 10. The CDR3 sequence is 16 residues long. CDR3 in amino acids: CASSEASGRGGNTQYF. The DNA of the CDR3 is TGTGCCAGCAGTGAAGCTAGCGGGAGGGGGGGGAATACGCAGTATTTT.

V gene TRBV6-1 combines with J gene TRBJ1-1; the D gene is possibly TRBD1 (5 bases). Germline V lookup: CDR1 MNHNS, CDR2 SASEGT. V lost 2 bases to trimming and J lost 3 bases, with 10 bases between them. There are 14 residues in the CDR3. Written as DNA, the CDR3 is TGTGCCAGCAGTGAAAGGGCAGGGTACACTGAAGCTTTCTTT. Its translation: CASSERAGYTEAFF.

The chain couples TRBV6-5 to TRBJ1-5; D gene ambiguous. The CDR3 is 12 residues long. Germline values: CDR1 MNHEY, CDR2 SVGAGI. V shed 4 bases and J shed 11 bases, with 12 bases lying between them. Written as DNA, the CDR3 is TGTGCCAGCAGTTCGCGACTTTTAACCCAGCATTTT. This gives the protein CASSSRLLTQHF.